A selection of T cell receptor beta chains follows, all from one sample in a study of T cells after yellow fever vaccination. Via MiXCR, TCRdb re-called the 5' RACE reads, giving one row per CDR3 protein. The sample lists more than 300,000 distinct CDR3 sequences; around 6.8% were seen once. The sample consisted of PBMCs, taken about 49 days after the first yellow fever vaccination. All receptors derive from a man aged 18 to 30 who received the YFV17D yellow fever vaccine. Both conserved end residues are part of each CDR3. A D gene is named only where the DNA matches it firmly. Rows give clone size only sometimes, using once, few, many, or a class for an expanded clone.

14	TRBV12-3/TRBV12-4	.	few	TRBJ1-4	CASSSRAGWQKLFF	TGTGCCAGCAGTTCTCGGGCAGGGTGGCAAAAACTGTTTTTT
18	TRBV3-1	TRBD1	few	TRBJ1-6	CASSQGPGTGGEVSPLHF	TGTGCCAGCAGCCAAGGACCCGGGACAGGGGGTGAGGTTTCACCCCTCCACTTT
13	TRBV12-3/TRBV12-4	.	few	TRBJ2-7	CASSLGAYYEQYF	TGTGCCAGCAGTTTAGGGGCTTACTACGAGCAGTACTTC
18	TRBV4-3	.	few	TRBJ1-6	CASSRSVGSSSYNSPLHF	TGCGCCAGCAGCCGTTCTGTCGGCAGTAGCTCCTATAATTCACCCCTCCACTTT
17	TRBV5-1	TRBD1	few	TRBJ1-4	CASSLDRGRRTNEKLFF	TGCGCCAGCAGCTTGGACAGGGGAAGAAGAACTAATGAAAAACTGTTTTTT
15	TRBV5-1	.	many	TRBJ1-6	CASSLGASYNSPLHF	TGCGCCAGCAGCTTGGGGGCGTCTTACAATTCACCCCTCCACTTT
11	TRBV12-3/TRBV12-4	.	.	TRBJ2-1	CASSYTGEQFF	TGTGCCAGCAGTTACACGGGGGAGCAGTTCTTC
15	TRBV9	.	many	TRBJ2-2	CASSLLPGDTGELFF	TGTGCCAGCAGCTTACTGCCAGGCGACACCGGGGAGCTGTTTTTT
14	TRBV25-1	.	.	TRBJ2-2	CASSESGWSGELFF	TGTGCCAGCAGTGAATCGGGATGGAGCGGGGAGCTGTTTTTT
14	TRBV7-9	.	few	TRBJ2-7	CASSLASAPGEQYF	TGTGCCAGCAGCTTAGCGTCGGCTCCTGGGGAGCAGTACTTC
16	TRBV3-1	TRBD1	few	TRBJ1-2	CASSPIGQGARYGYTF	TGTGCCAGCAGCCCTATCGGACAGGGGGCGAGGTATGGCTACACCTTC
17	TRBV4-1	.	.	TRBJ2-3	CASSQAGEGVSTDTQYF	TGCGCCAGCAGCCAAGCCGGTGAAGGGGTTAGCACAGATACGCAGTATTTT
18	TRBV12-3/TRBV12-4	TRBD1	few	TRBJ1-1	CASSLVIGTGVMNTEAFF	TGTGCCAGCAGTTTAGTGATAGGGACAGGGGTTATGAACACTGAAGCTTTCTTT
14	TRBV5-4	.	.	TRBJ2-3	CASSLDARGDTQYF	TGTGCCAGCAGCTTGGATGCTAGAGGAGATACGCAGTATTTT
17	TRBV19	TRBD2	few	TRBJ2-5	CASSPNPRGTSRETQYF	TGTGCCAGTAGTCCAAACCCTCGTGGGACTAGTAGGGAGACCCAGTACTTC
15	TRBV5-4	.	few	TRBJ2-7	CASSPGGRGSYEQYF	TGTGCCAGCAGCCCGGGGGGCAGGGGGTCCTACGAGCAGTACTTC
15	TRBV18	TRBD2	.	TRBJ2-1	CASSLLAGGLQVQFF	TGTGCCAGCTCACTACTAGCGGGGGGGCTTCAAGTGCAGTTCTTC
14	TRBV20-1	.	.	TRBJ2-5	CSAFSQGRGETQYF	TGCAGTGCATTTTCACAGGGAAGAGGGGAGACCCAGTACTTC
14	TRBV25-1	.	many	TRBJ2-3	CASVAGLVGDTQYF	TGTGCCAGCGTCGCAGGGCTTGTTGGAGATACGCAGTATTTT
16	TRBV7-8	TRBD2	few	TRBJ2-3	CASSLAGGGAPDTQYF	TGTGCCAGCAGCTTAGCCGGGGGGGGGGCCCCAGATACGCAGTATTTT
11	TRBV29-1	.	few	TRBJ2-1	CSAGPYNEQFF	TGCAGCGCAGGACCGTACAATGAGCAGTTCTTC
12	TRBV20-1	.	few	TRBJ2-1	CSPRRQAHEQFF	TGCAGCCCACGACGACAGGCCCATGAGCAGTTCTTC
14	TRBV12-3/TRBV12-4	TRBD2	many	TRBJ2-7	CASSLGGTDYEQYF	TGTGCCAGCAGTCTCGGGGGGACGGACTACGAGCAGTACTTC
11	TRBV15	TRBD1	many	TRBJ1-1	CATSPGGKAFF	TGTGCCACCAGCCCAGGGGGAAAAGCTTTCTTT
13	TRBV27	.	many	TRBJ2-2	CASGVAFGGELFF	TGTGCCAGCGGGGTAGCATTCGGCGGGGAGCTGTTTTTT
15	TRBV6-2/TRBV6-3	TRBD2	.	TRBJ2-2	CASSYGGGVPGVLFF	TGTGCCAGCAGTTACGGCGGGGGGGTGCCCGGGGTGCTGTTTTTT
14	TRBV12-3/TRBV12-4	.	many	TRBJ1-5	CASSRQAGEEPQHF	TGTGCCAGCAGTCGACAGGCGGGCGAGGAGCCCCAGCATTTT
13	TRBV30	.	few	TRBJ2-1	CAWTRNIQNEQFF	TGTGCCTGGACACGGAATATTCAAAATGAGCAGTTCTTC
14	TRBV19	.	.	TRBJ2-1	CASSVGPGTMEQFF	TGTGCCAGTAGCGTCGGCCCCGGGACAATGGAGCAGTTCTTC
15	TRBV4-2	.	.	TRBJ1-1	CASSQDWFGSTEAFF	TGTGCCAGCAGCCAAGACTGGTTCGGGAGCACTGAAGCTTTCTTT
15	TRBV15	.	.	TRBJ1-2	CATSRNTGTPYGYTF	TGTGCCACCAGCAGGAATACCGGGACACCTTATGGCTACACCTTC
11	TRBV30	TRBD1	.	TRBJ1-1	CACDRGQGAFF	TGTGCCTGCGACAGGGGACAAGGAGCTTTCTTT
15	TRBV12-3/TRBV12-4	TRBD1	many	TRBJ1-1	CASSPGQAWNTEAFF	TGTGCCAGCAGTCCGGGACAGGCCTGGAACACTGAAGCTTTCTTT
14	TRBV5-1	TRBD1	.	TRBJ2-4	CASRQPGQDNIQYF	TGCGCCAGCAGGCAACCGGGACAGGACAACATTCAGTACTTC
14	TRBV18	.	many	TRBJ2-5	CASSPDSGGWTQYF	TGTGCCAGCTCACCAGACAGCGGTGGGTGGACCCAGTACTTC
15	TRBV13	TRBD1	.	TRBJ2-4	CASSSSGGLSDIQYF	TGTGCCAGCAGCTCTTCAGGGGGCCTTTCAGACATTCAGTACTTC
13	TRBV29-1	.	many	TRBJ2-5	CSARGGRIETQYF	TGCAGCGCCCGTGGGGGTAGGATTGAGACCCAGTACTTC
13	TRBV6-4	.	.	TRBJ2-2	CASSDYDTGELFF	TGTGCCAGCAGTGACTATGACACCGGGGAGCTGTTTTTT
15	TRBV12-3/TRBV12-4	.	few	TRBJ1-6	CASSFGAGYNSPLHF	.
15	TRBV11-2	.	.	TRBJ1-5	CASSLGPSGNQPQHF	TGTGCCAGCAGCCTCGGGCCGAGCGGCAATCAGCCCCAGCATTTT
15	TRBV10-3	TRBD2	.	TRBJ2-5	CAISGRAGVQETQYF	TGTGCCATCAGTGGTAGGGCGGGGGTGCAAGAGACCCAGTACTTC
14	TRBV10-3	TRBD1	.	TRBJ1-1	CAISWDRENTEAFF	TGTGCCATCAGTTGGGACAGGGAAAACACTGAAGCTTTCTTT
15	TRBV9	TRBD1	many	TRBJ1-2	CASSVTQGARDGYTF	TGTGCCAGCAGCGTAACACAGGGGGCGCGGGATGGCTACACCTTC
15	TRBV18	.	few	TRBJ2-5	CASSPPSGYKETQYF	TGTGCCAGCTCACCACCGTCCGGGTATAAAGAGACCCAGTACTTC
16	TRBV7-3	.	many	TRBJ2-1	CASSLDVSGTFNEQFF	TGTGCCAGCAGCTTAGACGTGTCCGGGACATTCAATGAGCAGTTCTTC
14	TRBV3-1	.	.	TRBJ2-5	CASSDGIGYRTQYF	TGTGCCAGCAGCGACGGTATAGGGTATCGGACCCAGTACTTC
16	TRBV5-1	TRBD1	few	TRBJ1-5	CASSLAPTGGYQPQHF	TGCGCCAGCAGCTTGGCCCCGACAGGGGGCTATCAGCCCCAGCATTTT
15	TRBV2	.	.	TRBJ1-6	CASSDRVVLNSPLHF	TGTGCCAGCAGTGATCGGGTGGTCCTCAATTCACCCCTCCACTTT